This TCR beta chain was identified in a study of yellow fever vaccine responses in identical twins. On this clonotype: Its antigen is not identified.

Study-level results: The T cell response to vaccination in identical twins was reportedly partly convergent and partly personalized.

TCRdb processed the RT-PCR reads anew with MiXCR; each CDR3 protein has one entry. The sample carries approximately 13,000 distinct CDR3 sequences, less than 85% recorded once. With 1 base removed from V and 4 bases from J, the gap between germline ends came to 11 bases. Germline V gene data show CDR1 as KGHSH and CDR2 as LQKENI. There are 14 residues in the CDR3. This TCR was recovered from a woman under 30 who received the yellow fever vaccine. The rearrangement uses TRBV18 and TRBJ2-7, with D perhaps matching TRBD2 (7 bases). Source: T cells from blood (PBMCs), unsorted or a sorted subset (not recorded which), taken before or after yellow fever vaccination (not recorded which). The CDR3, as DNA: TGTGCCAGCTCACCACGGGGGGGCTCGTACGAGCAGTACTTC. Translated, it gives CASSPRGGSYEQYF.